This is a list of T cell receptor beta chains from one sample in a study of regulatory T cells in long-lasting Graves disease. From the multiplex PCR reads, TCRdb called clonotypes with MiXCR, one entry per CDR3 protein. The sample consists of more than 350,000 distinct CDR3 sequences, 21% of them appearing once. The sequences come from peripheral blood mononuclear cells (PBMCs), collected when the disease was refractory, from a patient treated with antithyroid drugs. Receptor source: a female donor with Graves disease. CDR3s include the opening cysteine and the closing phenylalanine or tryptophan. The order of the fields is CDR3 DNA, CDR3 protein, V gene, D gene, clone size, J gene. A D gene is named only where the DNA matches it firmly. Clone size appears in some rows only: once, few, many, or a class for an expanded clone.

DNA: TGTGCCAGCAATCCATTCGGCGCGGGGGGAGGGAATGAGCAGTTCTTC
CDR3: CASNPFGAGGGNEQFF
V: TRBV12-3/TRBV12-4
D: TRBD2
size: -
J: TRBJ2-1

DNA: TGCGCCAGCAGCCTGTACGTAGCGGAGCCCTACAATGAGCAGTTCTTC
CDR3: CASSLYVAEPYNEQFF
V: TRBV5-1
D: -
size: -
J: TRBJ2-1

DNA: TGTGCCAGCAGTGACCAACCTACTAGCACAGATACGCAGTATTTT
CDR3: CASSDQPTSTDTQYF
V: TRBV2
D: -
size: -
J: TRBJ2-3

DNA: TGCAGTGCTAGCAAACGGGGGACTAGCGGCACAGATACGCAGTATTTT
CDR3: CSASKRGTSGTDTQYF
V: TRBV20-1
D: TRBD2
size: once
J: TRBJ2-3

DNA: TGTGCCAGCAGCCAAGTTAAATTTAATGACCGGGGCCTAGAGGGCTACACCTTC
CDR3: CASSQVKFNDRGLEGYTF
V: TRBV14
D: -
size: few
J: TRBJ1-2

DNA: TGTGCCAGCAGTAACGACAGGGGTGTCTATGGCTACACCTTC
CDR3: CASSNDRGVYGYTF
V: TRBV27
D: TRBD1
size: many
J: TRBJ1-2

DNA: TGTGCCAGCAGCGGGACGGGGGGAGGTACTGAAGCTTTCTTT
CDR3: CASSGTGGGTEAFF
V: TRBV3-1
D: -
size: few
J: TRBJ1-1

DNA: TGTGCCAGCAGTTTAGTCTACAGGGTCAACGCAGACTATGGCTACACCTTC
CDR3: CASSLVYRVNADYGYTF
V: TRBV28
D: -
size: many
J: TRBJ1-2

DNA: TGTGCCAGCCGAGGGGCCTTCGGCAACACCGGGGAGCTGTTTTTT
CDR3: CASRGAFGNTGELFF
V: TRBV28
D: -
size: -
J: TRBJ2-2

DNA: TGTGCCAGCAGTTCTTATAGAACAGAGTTCTATGGCTACACCTTC
CDR3: CASSSYRTEFYGYTF
V: TRBV6-2/TRBV6-3
D: -
size: few
J: TRBJ1-2

DNA: TGTGCCAGCAGTTACTCGAAGGAGTGGACCGGGGAGCTGTTTTTT
CDR3: CASSYSKEWTGELFF
V: TRBV6-9
D: -
size: few
J: TRBJ2-2

DNA: TGTGCCAGCAGCTTAGGAATAGCGGAAGAGACCCAGTACTTC
CDR3: CASSLGIAEETQYF
V: TRBV11-2
D: -
size: few
J: TRBJ2-5

DNA: TGTGCCAGCAGCTACGGGACTAGCGGGAGTATGAAGCAGTACTTC
CDR3: CASSYGTSGSMKQYF
V: TRBV5-6
D: TRBD2
size: few
J: TRBJ2-7

DNA: TGTGCCAGTAGGCGCGGGGACAGCGGACCATATGGCTACACCTTC
CDR3: CASRRGDSGPYGYTF
V: TRBV19
D: TRBD1
size: few
J: TRBJ1-2

DNA: TGTGCCTGGAGTCCGGGACAGGGTGTTGACATTCAGTACTTC
CDR3: CAWSPGQGVDIQYF
V: TRBV30
D: TRBD1
size: -
J: TRBJ2-4

DNA: TGTGCCAGCAGCCTAAACGACAGGGGACGAACGGGCGGGGAGCTGTTTTTT
CDR3: CASSLNDRGRTGGELFF
V: TRBV14
D: TRBD1
size: many
J: TRBJ2-2

DNA: TGTGCCTCGTTAGGGAAAACTAGCGGGAGGAACAATGAGCAGTTCTTC
CDR3: CASLGKTSGRNNEQFF
V: TRBV12-3/TRBV12-4
D: TRBD2
size: -
J: TRBJ2-1

DNA: TGTGCCTGGAACAAGGGCCCCCATCAGCCCCAGCATTTT
CDR3: CAWNKGPHQPQHF
V: TRBV30
D: -
size: few
J: TRBJ1-5

DNA: TGCAGTGCTAGAGATCTAGTTCGGGGGGGGATGAACACTGAAGCTTTCTTT
CDR3: CSARDLVRGGMNTEAFF
V: TRBV20-1
D: -
size: many
J: TRBJ1-1

DNA: TGTGCCAGCAGCTTAGTCGCCGTTACTAGCGGGAGCCCGGGGCAAGAGACCCAGTACTTC
CDR3: CASSLVAVTSGSPGQETQYF
V: TRBV7-9
D: TRBD2
size: many
J: TRBJ2-5